One and the same sample provided the 29 T cell receptor beta chains below, sequenced in a study of blood T cell repertoires in COVID-19. Clones were sequenced by immunoSEQ multiplex PCR, and TCRdb holds only the in-frame ones, with some missing. The sample lists 150,000 to 200,000 clones; around four fifths were seen once. The sequenced sample consisted of peripheral blood. Receptors originate from a woman over 75 with COVID-19, enrolled during active disease.

The table lists this clone with a few counts. CDR3: CASSEESQAPLHF. The CDR3 nucleotides are TGTGCCAGCAGTGAAGAAAGCCAGGCACCCCTCCACTTT. The V and J genes are TRBV2 and TRBJ1-6; D ambiguous. Between the trimmed V and J ends, which lost 1 base and 11 bases, there was a span of 9 bases. CDR1 is SNHLY and CDR2 is FYNNEI in the germline V gene. The CDR3 is made up of 13 amino acids.

The chain carries TRBV2 and TRBJ2-2; TRBD1 is a possible D gene (6 bases). CDR1 is SNHLY, CDR2 FYNNEI, per germline. The germline V and J ends were trimmed by 6 bases and 3 bases, with 11 bases remaining between them. The CDR3 has 14 residues. The CDR3 sequence: CASRTGLDTGELFF. The CDR3 coding sequence is TGTGCCAGCAGAACAGGGTTGGACACCGGGGAGCTGTTTTTT.

J is TRBJ1-5 and V is TRBV6-5; D uncertain. CDR1 and CDR2 (germline): MNHEY, SVGAGI. The CDR3 extends over 15 amino acids. V lost 5 bases, J lost 2 bases, and 13 bases lay in between. This CDR3 is CASSHSVLGNQPQHF. The CDR3 DNA reads as TGTGCCAGCAGTCACAGTGTCCTGGGCAATCAGCCCCAGCATTTT.

This clone has only a few counts. The chain is built from TRBV18 and TRBJ1-5, with D possibly being TRBD1 (6 bases). The CDR3 consists of 14 residues. Germline assignment: CDR1 KGHSH and CDR2 LQKENI. Trimming removed 3 bases from V and 4 bases from J, with 10 bases in between. CDR3: CASSPGQINQPQHF. Here the CDR3 DNA reads TGTGCCAGCTCACCCGGACAGATAAATCAGCCCCAGCATTTT.

The chain has TRBV9 and TRBJ1-2; D gene ambiguous. Germline V gene data show CDR1 as SGDLS and CDR2 as YYNGEE. CDR3 size: 14 residues. The V end was cut by 3 bases, the J end by 4 bases, with 13 bases between. Here the CDR3 DNA reads TGTGCCAGCAGCGGGGCCCTTCCTACCTATGGCTACACCTTC. Translated, it gives CASSGALPTYGYTF.

In its sample, this clone was seen once. The rearrangement joins TRBV11-2 to TRBJ2-1; possible D gene TRBD2, 6 bases. V was pared by 7 bases and J by 9 bases, with 16 bases between. There are 13 residues in the CDR3. Germline V gene sequence: CDR1 SGHAT, CDR2 FQNNGV. The DNA for the CDR3 is TGTGCCAGCACCCAAGGGACTTTTTTTGAGCAGTTCTTC. The encoded protein is CASTQGTFFEQFF.

The rearrangement joins TRBV2 to TRBJ2-1; perhaps TRBD2 as D (6 bases). Germline V gene sequence: CDR1 SNHLY, CDR2 FYNNEI. Trimming pared 6 bases from V and 0 bases from J, leaving 12 bases between. There are 15 residues in the CDR3. The CDR3 bases are TGTGCCAGCAGGCCGGGACTGAGCTCCTACAATGAGCAGTTCTTC. Protein product: CASRPGLSSYNEQFF.

Only one count was recorded for this clone. CDR3 protein: CASKRDRGSNSPLHF. The CDR3 DNA follows: TGTGCCAGCAAACGGGACAGGGGCTCGAATTCACCCCTCCACTTT. The chain couples TRBV2 to TRBJ1-6, with TRBD1 identical over 10 bases. From germline, CDR1 is SNHLY and CDR2 FYNNEI. J was trimmed by 7 bases and V by 7 bases; bases with no gene match: 7. CDR3 length equals 15 residues.

The chain links TRBV24-1 to TRBJ2-5; TRBD1 agrees at 11 bases. The CDR3 extends over 16 amino acids. In germline, CDR1 is KGHDR, CDR2 SFDVKD. Germline trimming cut 4 bases from V and 4 bases from J; bases unmatched to any gene: 7. CDR3 nucleotides: TGTGCCACCAGTGAGACCGGGACAGGGGGAAGAGAGACCCAGTACTTC. It specifies CATSETGTGGRETQYF.

The chain recombines TRBV11-1 with TRBJ2-7, with D tentatively TRBD2 (7 bases). This CDR3 spans 15 amino acids. From germline, CDR1 is SGHAT and CDR2 FQDESV (reference sequence). The ends were cut back, 9 bases at V and 0 bases at J, with 18 bases in the middle. The CDR3 DNA reads as TGTGCCAGTTCTGACGTAGGGGGGGACTCCTACGAGCAGTACTTC. This gives the protein CASSDVGGDSYEQYF. The full variable domain, rest sourced from reference TRBV11-1 and TRBJ2-7, is EAEVAQSPRYKITEKSQAVAFWCDPISGHATLYWYRQILGQGPELLVQFQDESVVDDSQLPKDRFSAERLKGVDSTLKIQPAELGDSAMYLCASSDVGGDSYEQYFGPGTRLTVT.

The table lists this clone with a count of one. The V call is TRBV29-1, the J call TRBJ1-2; D is perhaps TRBD1 (5 bases). This CDR3 comprises 16 residues. V was pared by 1 base and J by 0 bases, with 15 bases between. CDR1 and CDR2 from the germline V gene are SQVTM and ANQGSEA. The CDR3, as DNA: TGCAGCGTTGAAGGGGGCCCAGACATTTCTAACTATGGCTACACCTTC. It specifies CSVEGGPDISNYGYTF.

The V and J genes are TRBV13 and TRBJ2-1; D may be TRBD2 (7 bases). Germline V gene data show CDR1 as PRHDT and CDR2 as FYEKMQ (reference sequence). CDR3 length: 14 residues. The V end lost 5 bases, the J end lost 6 bases, and 14 bases lay between the germline ends. The CDR3 is CASSMKGGGNEQFF. The CDR3 coding sequence is TGTGCCAGCAGCATGAAGGGAGGGGGCAATGAGCAGTTCTTC.

The chain couples TRBV9 to TRBJ1-2; maybe TRBD1 (6 bases). The CDR3 consists of 14 residues. Germline assignment: CDR1 SGDLS and CDR2 YYNGEE. V lost 0 bases, J lost 4 bases, and 10 bases lay in between. CDR3: CASSVVEGGYGYTF. The CDR3 DNA is TGTGCCAGCAGCGTAGTAGAAGGGGGCTATGGCTACACCTTC.

This rearrangement joins TRBV19 to TRBJ1-4; 10 nucleotides match TRBD1. V shed 8 bases, J shed 4 bases, and the junction held 7 bases outside the gene matches. In germline, CDR1 is LNHDA, CDR2 SQIVND (reference sequence). The CDR3 has 15 amino acids. The CDR3 spells CASGRGDRGNEKLFF. The CDR3 nucleotides are TGTGCCAGTGGGCGAGGGGACAGGGGTAATGAAAAACTGTTTTTT.

The J gene is TRBJ2-1, the V gene TRBV9; 8 positions agree with TRBD2. The CDR3 is 14 residues long. Germline V CDR1 and CDR2: SGDLS, YYNGEE. V shed 4 bases and J 4 bases; nucleotides not matched to a gene: 4. The CDR3 loop reads CASSRAGGYNEQFF. The CDR3 DNA is TGTGCCAGCAGCCGTGCGGGAGGATACAATGAGCAGTTCTTC.

This clone was counted a single time. The rearrangement links TRBV28 to TRBJ2-5, with D hard to call. Per germline, CDR1 MDHEN and CDR2 SYDVKM. The ends were cut back, 6 bases at V and 7 bases at J, with 15 bases in the middle. The CDR3 has 13 residues. The CDR3 DNA sequence: TGTGCCAGCAGCGCCGCCTCCCCGGGGACCCAGTACTTC. Its translation is CASSAASPGTQYF.

In nucleotides, the CDR3 is TGTGCCAGCAGCCAAGACGCGTACTATGGCTACACCTTC. Protein: CASSQDAYYGYTF. V is TRBV14 and J is TRBJ1-2; D is ambiguous. Trimming removed 0 bases at V and 3 bases at J, with 5 bases between. Germline V gene sequence: CDR1 SGHDN, CDR2 FVKESK. CDR3 size: 13 residues. Complete variable domain (other parts from reference TRBV14 and TRBJ1-2): EAGVTQFPSHSVIEKGQTVTLRCDPISGHDNLYWYRRVMGKEIKFLLHFVKESKQDESGMPNNRFLAERTGGTYSTLKVQPAELEDSGVYFCASSQDAYYGYTFGSGTRLTVV.

J is TRBJ1-4 and V is TRBV7-6; TRBD1 matches 8 bases. The V segment lost 4 bases and the J segment 8 bases; nucleotides outside the gene matches: 12. Germline V gives CDR1 SGHVS, CDR2 FNYEAQ. The CDR3 totals 16 residues. In DNA form, the CDR3 reads TGTGCCAGCAGCTCCAATGGACAGGGAGTCGGCGAAAAACTGTTTTTT. Its protein is CASSSNGQGVGEKLFF.

V and J are TRBV18 and TRBJ2-1; 7 bases match TRBD1. The germline gives CDR1 KGHSH, CDR2 LQKENI. V trimming: 2 bases; J trimming: 4 bases; junction bases outside the gene matches: 5. This CDR3 has 15 amino acids. CDR3 sequence (DNA): TGTGCCAGCTCACCATTGACAGGGAAGTACAATGAGCAGTTCTTC. Protein product: CASSPLTGKYNEQFF.

With regard to this clone: The sample contains more than one DNA sequence encoding this CDR3. This chain joins TRBV5-1 and TRBJ2-7; the D is unclear. The CDR3 spans 12 residues. V dropped 2 bases and J dropped 0 bases, with 3 bases sitting between them. Germline V gene data show CDR1 as SGHRS and CDR2 as YFSETQ. The CDR3 here is CASSFSSYEQYF. CDR3 DNA sequence: TGCGCCAGCAGCTTTAGCTCCTACGAGCAGTACTTC.

This clone was detected only a few times. This chain uses TRBV3-1 (or the pseudogene TRBV3-2) with TRBJ1-1, with a weak D call TRBD1 (5 bases). The germline gives CDR1 LGHDT, CDR2 YNNKEL (reference sequence). The CDR3 has 12 amino acids. V lost 4 bases and J lost 10, with 13 bases in between. CDR3 nucleotide sequence: TGTGCCAGCAGCCCAGGCCGACAGAGAGCTTTCTTT. Translation gives CASSPGRQRAFF.

The chain uses TRBV4-2 and TRBJ2-3, with TRBD1 identical over 10 bases. The J segment lost 7 bases and the V segment lost 0 bases, leaving 10 bases of the junction unmatched. Germline CDR1 is LGHNA and CDR2 is YNFKEQ. The CDR3 contains 17 residues. DNA of the CDR3: TGTGCCAGCAGCCAAGAAATCCTCGGACAGGGGGGGTATACGCAGTATTTT. Its protein is CASSQEILGQGGYTQYF.

The chain links TRBV19 to TRBJ1-1; perhaps TRBD1 as D (5 bases). Germline V gives CDR1 LNHDA, CDR2 SQIVND (reference sequence). V dropped 8 bases and J dropped 5 bases, with 9 bases sitting between them. This CDR3 has 11 amino acids. The CDR3 bases are TGTGCCAGTCTGGGGGGGACTGAAGCTTTCTTT. Residues: CASLGGTEAFF.

Concerning this clone: Distinct nucleotide sequences in the sample also encode this CDR3. The J gene is TRBJ2-5, the V gene TRBV7-9, with TRBD2 identical over 8 bases. Losses at the gene ends were 4 bases for V and 5 bases for J; bases not matched to a gene: 3. The CDR3 contains 13 residues. The germline CDR1 and CDR2 sequences are SEHNR and FQNEAQ (reference sequence). CDR3 bases: TGTGCCAGCAGCTACTCGGGGGGGGAGACCCAGTACTTC. Encoded protein: CASSYSGGETQYF. The full variable domain, with the rest looked up from reference TRBV7-9 and TRBJ2-5, is DTGVSQNPRHKITKRGQNVTFRCDPISEHNRLYWYRQTLGQGPEFLTYFQNEAQLEKSRLLSDRFSAERPKGSFSTLEIQRTEQGDSAMYLCASSYSGGETQYFGPGTRLLVL.

This chain connects TRBV5-1 to TRBJ2-7; 9 bases fit TRBD1. Looked up from germline, CDR1 is SGHRS and CDR2 is YFSETQ. J was trimmed by 4 bases and V by 7 bases; bases with no gene match: 9. The CDR3 consists of 14 residues. CDR3 nucleotides: TGCGCCAGCGTCGCCGGGACAGGGTCTTACGAGCAGTACTTC. Its protein is CASVAGTGSYEQYF. The variable domain in full, with the rest retrieved from reference TRBV5-1 and TRBJ2-7, is KAGVTQTPRYLIKTRGQQVTLSCSPISGHRSVSWYQQTPGQGLQFLFEYFSETQRNKGNFPGRFSGRQFSNSRSEMNVSTLELGDSALYLCASVAGTGSYEQYFGPGTRLTVT.

The chain employs TRBV7-3 and TRBJ2-1; TRBD2 agrees at 8 bases. The CDR3 extends over 15 amino acids. The trim removed 5 bases at V and 4 bases at J, leaving 7 bases unmatched. Per the germline V gene, CDR1 is SGHTA and CDR2 is FQGTGA. This CDR3 reads CASSPGLVEYNEQFF. CDR3 coding DNA: TGTGCCAGCAGCCCGGGACTAGTAGAATACAATGAGCAGTTCTTC.

The genes are TRBV28 and TRBJ1-5; no definite D call. The CDR3 is made up of 16 amino acids. The germline gives CDR1 MDHEN, CDR2 SYDVKM. V was shortened by 1 base and J by 5 bases, with 15 bases between the two germline ends. The DNA for the CDR3 is TGTGCCAGCAGTTTATCATCCGGGGAGAATCATCAGCCCCAGCATTTT. Protein product: CASSLSSGENHQPQHF. The entire variable domain, with the rest obtained from reference TRBV28 and TRBJ1-5, is as follows: DVKVTQSSRYLVKRTGEKVFLECVQDMDHENMFWYRQDPGLGLRLIYFSYDVKMKEKGDIPEGYSVSREKKERFSLILESASTNQTSMYLCASSLSSGENHQPQHFGDGTRLSIL.

This clone was observed a few times. The V and J genes are TRBV7-9 and TRBJ2-7; 8 bases agree with TRBD2. The germline CDR1 and CDR2 sequences are SEHNR and FQNEAQ (reference sequence). The V gene end was trimmed by 0 bases and the J gene end by 2 bases; junction bases not matched to a gene: 6. This CDR3 spans 16 amino acids. Written as DNA, the CDR3 is TGTGCCAGCAGCTTAGCCGGCGGGGGGCCAGCCTACGAGCAGTACTTC. It codes for CASSLAGGGPAYEQYF.

The chain has TRBV5-1 and TRBJ2-3; 7 positions agree with TRBD1. The germline CDR1 and CDR2 sequences are SGHRS and YFSETQ. Trimming took 7 bases from V and 0 from J; bases not matched to a gene: 11. This CDR3 is built from 16 residues. The CDR3 reads CASSLSGGHSTDTQYF. DNA of the CDR3: TGCGCCAGCTCACTGTCAGGGGGACATAGCACAGATACGCAGTATTTT.